The clone carrying this TCR beta chain was counted between two and nine times. Antigen specificity is unknown. Germline V lookup: CDR1 SGHTA, CDR2 FQGNSA. The CDR3 has 11 amino acids. V was shortened by 0 bases and J by 13 bases, with 9 bases between the two germline ends. The sample is drawn from a study of OX40 agonist ivuxolimab in advanced cancers. Findings of the study overall: Expanded clones were, on average, more numerous in CD8+ T cells than in CD4+.

Some clones are missing from TCRdb's copy, which holds only in-frame ones; the method was immunoSEQ multiplex PCR. Altogether tens of thousands of clones are present, about 80% being singletons, with the ten largest covering about 2.4%. Exclusion applied to patients with autoimmune disease history or systemic immunosuppression. This rearrangement joins TRBV7-2 to TRBJ1-2; D is undetermined. The sequence was obtained from an adult with an advanced solid tumor such as melanoma, head and neck, liver or kidney cancer. The source material was CD4+ or CD8+ T cells sorted from blood, sampled in a trial of the OX40 agonist ivuxolimab. DNA of the CDR3: TGTGCCAGCAGCTTAGCGTTGGACGCCACCTTC. Its translation is CASSLALDATF. The whole variable domain, filled in from reference TRBV7-2 and TRBJ1-2, reads GAGVSQSPSNKVTEKGKDVELRCDPISGHTALYWYRQSLGQGLEFLIYFQGNSAPDKSGLPSDRFSAERTGGSVSTLTIQRTQQEDSAVYLCASSLALDATFGSGTRLTVV.